Below, 23 T cell receptor beta chains from the same sample are listed, as sequenced in a study of T cells in localized non-small cell lung cancer. The repertoire was sequenced with immunoSEQ multiplex PCR; TCRdb's copy has only in-frame clones and lacks some. Of fewer than 40,000 clones listed, less than 90% are singletons. This specimen consisted of peripheral blood, obtained before any cancer treatment. Receptor source: a female donor over 55 with stage I lung adenocarcinoma.

This clone was detected only once. The chain links TRBV28 to TRBJ1-1; D is unresolved. V lost 4 bases to trimming and J lost 1 base, with 4 bases between them. The germline gives CDR1 MDHEN, CDR2 SYDVKM. CDR3 length equals 12 residues. The CDR3 DNA is TGTGCCAGCAGTTCTGGGAACACTGAAGCTTTCTTT. Encoded protein: CASSSGNTEAFF.

This clone was recorded a few times. The chain combines TRBV4-3 with TRBJ2-5; the match to TRBD1 covers 10 bases. The CDR3 runs to 16 residues. The germline V gene encodes CDR1 LGHNA and CDR2 YSLEER. V was pared by 4 bases and J by 4 bases, with 9 bases of the junction left unmatched. The CDR3 here is CASSPRGGQGGETQYF. CDR3 sequence (DNA): TGCGCCAGCAGCCCAAGAGGAGGACAGGGGGGAGAGACCCAGTACTTC.

This clone appeared once. This chain connects TRBV19 to TRBJ1-5, with D unresolved. The CDR3 contains 13 residues. V lost 8 bases, J lost 6 bases, and 14 bases lay in between. The germline V gene encodes CDR1 LNHDA and CDR2 SQIVND (reference sequence). Here the CDR3 DNA reads TGTGCCAGTGCGGAGGGCCCGGGTCAGCCCCAGCATTTT. It encodes CASAEGPGQPQHF. The variable domain in full, completed from reference TRBV19 and TRBJ1-5, reads DGGITQSPKYLFRKEGQNVTLSCEQNLNHDAMYWYRQDPGQGLRLIYYSQIVNDFQKGDIAEGYSVSREKKESFPLTVTSAQKNPTAFYLCASAEGPGQPQHFGDGTRLSIL.

This clone was counted a single time. The chain employs TRBV10-2 and TRBJ2-7, with D maybe TRBD2 (6 bases). V was pared by 0 bases and J by 1 base, with 7 bases between. Germline-derived CDR1 and CDR2 are WSHSY and SAAADI. The CDR3 spans 14 residues. The CDR3 reads CASSESGRSYEQYF. The CDR3 DNA sequence: TGCGCCAGCAGTGAGTCAGGGAGGTCCTACGAGCAGTACTTC.

The rearrangement joins TRBV5-4 to TRBJ2-1; 12 bases match TRBD2. The CDR3 spans 14 residues. Germline V CDR1 and CDR2: SGHNT, YYREEE (reference sequence). Trimming removed 5 bases from V and 8 bases from J; junction bases left unmatched: 5. The chain's CDR3 is CASSPGLAGHEQFF. In nucleotides, the CDR3 is TGTGCCAGCAGTCCTGGACTAGCGGGGCATGAGCAGTTCTTC.

The CDR3 DNA reads as TGTGCCAGCAGTTTATACGAGACAGGGTCCAATCAGCCCCAGCATTTT. As protein: CASSLYETGSNQPQHF. This chain joins TRBV28 and TRBJ1-5; 7 bases fit TRBD1. CDR3 length: 16 residues. The junction had 6 bases not matched to a gene; V was cut back by 1 base and J by 3 bases. Per germline, CDR1 MDHEN and CDR2 SYDVKM.

The chain links TRBV28 to TRBJ2-3, with 7 bases identical to TRBD2. CDR3 length equals 13 residues. The germline gives CDR1 MDHEN, CDR2 SYDVKM. V shed 10 bases, J shed 4 bases, and the junction held 8 bases outside the gene matches. CDR3: CATGGHSPDTQYF. The DNA of the CDR3 is TGTGCCACGGGGGGTCATAGTCCAGATACGCAGTATTTT.

V gene TRBV18 combines with J gene TRBJ2-5, with unresolved D. The V end lost 2 bases, the J end lost 5 bases, and 9 bases lay between the germline ends. CDR3 length equals 13 residues. The germline V gene has CDR1 KGHSH and CDR2 LQKENI. The CDR3: CASSPVASETQYF. As DNA, the CDR3 is TGTGCCAGCTCACCAGTGGCTTCGGAGACCCAGTACTTC.

V gene TRBV5-5 combines with J gene TRBJ1-2; 7 bases match TRBD1. The CDR3 contains 15 residues. V dropped 2 bases and J dropped 3; count of bases not matched to a gene: 7. Germline values: CDR1 SGHKS, CDR2 YYEKEE (reference sequence). CDR3 DNA: TGTGCCAGCAGCTTTCCAGGGGGTGAAGACTATGGCTACACCTTC. It encodes CASSFPGGEDYGYTF.

This sequence joins TRBV29-1 and TRBJ1-1; D is unresolved. The V and J ends lost 4 bases and 0 bases respectively, with 9 bases between them. The CDR3 contains 13 residues. Germline lookup yields CDR1 SQVTM and CDR2 ANQGSEA. CDR3 in DNA: TGCAGCGTTGTGGTGGACTTGAACACTGAAGCTTTCTTT. Translation gives CSVVVDLNTEAFF. Filled out from reference TRBV29-1 and TRBJ1-1, the complete variable domain reads SAVISQKPSRDICQRGTSLTIQCQVDSQVTMMFWYRQQPGQSLTLIATANQGSEATYESGFVIDKFPISRPNLTFSTLTVSNMSPEDSSIYLCSVVVDLNTEAFFGQGTRLTVV.

A remark on this clone: Other DNA sequences from this sample encode an identical CDR3 as well. The rearrangement joins TRBV11-2 to TRBJ1-1, with no clear D. Germline CDR1 reads SGHAT; CDR2 reads FQNNGV. The V gene lost 3 bases and the J gene lost 1 base, with 6 bases spanning the gap. The CDR3 covers 13 residues. In nucleotides, the CDR3 is TGTGCCAGCAGCTTGGCCAGGAACACTGAAGCTTTCTTT. It codes for CASSLARNTEAFF.

This clone was picked up a small number of times. The rearrangement joins TRBV7-2 to TRBJ1-5; 8 bases fit TRBD1. The CDR3 runs to 16 residues. The V and J ends lost 4 bases and 0 bases, in that order; junction bases with no gene match: 5. Germline V CDR1 and CDR2: SGHTA, FQGNSA. CDR3 sequence (DNA): TGTGCCAGCAGCTCAGACAGGGGCTATAGCAATCAGCCCCAGCATTTT. This translates into CASSSDRGYSNQPQHF.

The chain uses TRBV9 and TRBJ1-1, with D possibly being TRBD1 (6 bases). The CDR3 has 18 amino acids. CDR1 SGDLS and CDR2 YYNGEE come from the germline V gene. V was pared by 0 bases and J by 0 bases, with 18 bases between. The CDR3 nucleotides are TGTGCCAGCAGCGTAGGGGTTGGGCAGGGGCATATGAACACTGAAGCTTTCTTT. It yields the protein CASSVGVGQGHMNTEAFF.

This chain connects TRBV6-6 to TRBJ1-2, with D perhaps TRBD1 (5 bases). The V and J ends lost 0 bases and 8 bases respectively, with 10 bases between them. The CDR3 contains 13 residues. Per the germline V gene, CDR1 is MNHNY and CDR2 is SVGAGI (reference sequence). Here the CDR3 reads CASSYSGASGYTF. The CDR3 bases are TGTGCCAGCAGTTACTCAGGGGCAAGCGGCTACACCTTC.

This chain joins TRBV6-1 and TRBJ2-7; possible D gene TRBD2, 6 bases. Germline V CDR1 and CDR2: MNHNS, SASEGT. CDR3 size: 16 residues. V was shortened by 2 bases and J by 3 bases, with 17 bases between the two germline ends. CDR3 DNA sequence: TGTGCCAGCAGTGAATGGTTAAGTCGGGGGAACTACGAGCAGTACTTC. Its translation is CASSEWLSRGNYEQYF.

The V call is TRBV9, the J call TRBJ2-2; D gene ambiguous. The germline CDR1 and CDR2 sequences are SGDLS and YYNGEE. V lost 5 bases and J 3 bases, leaving 5 bases between the germline ends. The CDR3 runs 12 residues. The CDR3 coding sequence is TGTGCCAGCAGTACGCACACCGGGGAGCTGTTTTTT. Its protein product is CASSTHTGELFF.

The rearrangement joins TRBV7-3 to TRBJ2-5; weak D call: TRBD2 (5 bases). The CDR3 spans 13 residues. The germline V and J ends were trimmed by 1 base and 4 bases, with 7 bases remaining between them. Germline V gene sequence: CDR1 SGHTA, CDR2 FQGTGA. The CDR3 protein is CASSLSGSETQYF. CDR3 DNA sequence: TGTGCCAGCAGCTTAAGCGGGTCAGAGACCCAGTACTTC.

The chain has TRBV11-3 and TRBJ2-2, with TRBD2 matching 11 bases. CDR3 length equals 15 residues. The V and J ends lost 5 bases and 6 bases, in that order; junction bases with no gene match: 5. Germline V gives CDR1 SGHNT, CDR2 YENEEA. CDR3 amino acids: CASSPGLAGPGELFF. CDR3 in DNA: TGTGCCAGCAGCCCAGGACTAGCGGGTCCCGGGGAGCTGTTTTTT.

The sample holds one count of this clone. This sequence joins TRBV11-1 and TRBJ1-1; 11 nucleotides agree with TRBD1. This CDR3 is built from 15 residues. Germline V CDR1 and CDR2: SGHAT, FQDESV (reference sequence). The ends lost 3 bases at V and 6 bases at J; junction bases unmatched: 6. CDR3 nucleotides: TGTGCCAGCAGCTTTTGGACAGGGGGCAGCGCTGAAGCTTTCTTT. This encodes CASSFWTGGSAEAFF.

The chain links TRBV5-1 to TRBJ2-6; D is undetermined. The CDR3 has 14 amino acids. V dropped 1 base and J dropped 3 bases, with 5 bases sitting between them. Looked up from germline, CDR1 is SGHRS and CDR2 is YFSETQ. In DNA form, the CDR3 reads TGCGCCAGCAGCTTGTTGAATGGGGCCAACGTCCTGACTTTC. This translates into CASSLLNGANVLTF. The full variable domain, its missing parts supplied by reference TRBV5-1 and TRBJ2-6, is KAGVTQTPRYLIKTRGQQVTLSCSPISGHRSVSWYQQTPGQGLQFLFEYFSETQRNKGNFPGRFSGRQFSNSRSEMNVSTLELGDSALYLCASSLLNGANVLTFGAGSRLTVL.

V is TRBV5-5 and J is TRBJ2-1; 8 bases agree with TRBD2. The CDR3 is made up of 16 amino acids. Germline V gives CDR1 SGHKS, CDR2 YYEKEE (reference sequence). After removal of 0 bases from V and 8 bases from J, the junction contained 10 bases not matched to a gene. CDR3 residues: CASSLVHSGSFDEQFF. CDR3 coding DNA: TGTGCCAGCAGCTTGGTCCACAGCGGGAGTTTCGATGAGCAGTTCTTC.

This clone was detected once. This chain links TRBV28 with TRBJ1-3, with TRBD1 identical over 9 bases. There are 15 residues in the CDR3. Per the germline V gene, CDR1 is MDHEN and CDR2 is SYDVKM. Unmatched junction bases numbered 9, after V lost 5 bases and J lost 7 bases. The DNA for the CDR3 is TGTGCCAGCAGTCCGCACCAGGACAGGGGTAACACCATATATTTT. Protein: CASSPHQDRGNTIYF.

The count of this clone is one. The chain joins TRBV5-4 to TRBJ2-7; TRBD1 is a possible D gene (6 bases). The CDR3 runs 16 residues. The germline gives CDR1 SGHNT, CDR2 YYREEE (reference sequence). Between the trimmed V and J ends, which lost 4 bases and 0 bases, there was a span of 17 bases. The CDR3 loop reads CASSRGGTPHSYEQYF. CDR3 in DNA: TGTGCCAGCAGCCGGGGTGGGACACCCCACTCCTACGAGCAGTACTTC.